The entry below describes one TCR beta chain. The data are from a study of blood T cell repertoires in COVID-19. Here immunoSEQ multiplex PCR was the method, and the copy in TCRdb shows in-frame clones only, minus some. The sample shows approximately 70,000 clones, 75% to 85% of them seen only once. Germline V gene data show CDR1 as SGDLS and CDR2 as YYNGEE. The CDR3 loop spans 15 amino acids. The ends lost 4 bases at V and 5 bases at J; junction bases unmatched: 10. Input material: peripheral blood. The V gene is TRBV9, the J gene TRBJ1-1; TRBD1 matches 8 bases. This clonotype was sampled from a woman of 80 years or more with active or convalescent COVID-19. The CDR3 DNA is TGTGCCAGCAGCTTTGGACAGGGAGGGTCGACTGAAGCTTTCTTT. Its protein product is CASSFGQGGSTEAFF. Full variable domain (missing parts from reference TRBV9 and TRBJ1-1): DSGVTQTPKHLITATGQRVTLRCSPRSGDLSVYWYQQSLDQGLQFLIQYYNGEERAKGNILERFSAQQFPDLHSELNLSSLELGDSALYFCASSFGQGGSTEAFFGQGTRLTVV.